This TCR beta chain came from a study of T cell responses to AZD1222 COVID-19 vaccine. Study observations and caveats: Reports say nearly half of spike-specific TCRs go after unmutated variant regions. Along spike, vaccine-associated CD4 TCRs were found throughout, with dominance at 160-218 and 743-854.

Clones were sequenced by immunoSEQ multiplex PCR, and TCRdb holds only the in-frame ones, with some missing. In all, the sample yields about 140,000 clones. In germline, CDR1 is MDHEN, CDR2 SYDVKM. This CDR3 has 17 residues. V was clipped by 4 bases and J by 5 bases, with 23 bases between them. A note on this clone: Its antigen is not identified.

The sequence was collected from an adult in good health. The chain couples TRBV28 to TRBJ1-2, with D maybe TRBD1 (5 bases). What was sequenced was peripheral blood. The CDR3 region has the DNA TGTGCCAGCAGTTCCCTCCTAGGCAGCGGACAAGGTTATGGCTACACCTTC. Translating gives CASSSLLGSGQGYGYTF.